This T cell receptor beta chain was sequenced during a study of blood T cell repertoires in COVID-19. About the study: Researchers got acute and convalescent COVID-19 samples from the United States, Italy and Spain. T cells, B-cell-depleted T cells, or PBMCs supplied cDNA or gDNA.

Trimming shortened V by 3 bases and J by 5 bases, and 13 bases separated the two germline ends. Germline lookup yields CDR1 MNHNS and CDR2 SASEGT. The CDR3 consists of 14 residues. Source study methods: Reference gene primer amplification gave nucleated cell count estimates. Assay used: immunoSEQ multiplex PCR; TCRdb lists only in-frame clones, some missing. Clone size and V and J calls were adopted from that table, with D and trimming inferred from the DNA. The table lists about 120,000 clones, roughly 90% of them singletons. Seattle patients were enrolled during active infection and followed longitudinally.

This TCR derives from a woman aged 60-75 years with COVID-19, enrolled during active disease. Source material: peripheral blood. The chain has TRBV6-1 and TRBJ1-2, with D perhaps TRBD1 (6 bases). As DNA, the CDR3 is TGTGCCAGCAGTGATCGGCAGGGGATTTATGGCTACACCTTC. This encodes CASSDRQGIYGYTF.